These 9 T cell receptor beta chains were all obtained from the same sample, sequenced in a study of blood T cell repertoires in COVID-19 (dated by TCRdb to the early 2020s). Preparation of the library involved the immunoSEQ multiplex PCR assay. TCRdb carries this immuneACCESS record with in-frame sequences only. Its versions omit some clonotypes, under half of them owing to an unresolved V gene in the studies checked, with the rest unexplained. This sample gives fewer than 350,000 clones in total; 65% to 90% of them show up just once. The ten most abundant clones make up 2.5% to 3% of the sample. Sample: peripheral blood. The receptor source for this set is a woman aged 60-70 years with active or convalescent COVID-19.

The CDR3 loop is CASSVAGETGNTIYF. CDR3 coding DNA: TGTGCCAGCAGCGTAGCTGGTGAGACTGGAAACACCATATATTTT. The chain has TRBV9 and TRBJ1-3, with no clear D. Between the trimmed V and J ends, which lost 0 bases and 2 bases, there was a span of 9 bases. The length of the CDR3 is 15 residues. CDR1 and CDR2 (germline): SGDLS, YYNGEE.

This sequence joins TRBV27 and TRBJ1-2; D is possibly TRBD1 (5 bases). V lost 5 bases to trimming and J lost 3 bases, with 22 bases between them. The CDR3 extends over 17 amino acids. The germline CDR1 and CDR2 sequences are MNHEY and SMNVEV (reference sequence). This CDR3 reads CASSPYPAGRRHYGYTF. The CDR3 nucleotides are TGTGCCAGCAGTCCGTATCCCGCGGGACGCCGCCACTATGGCTACACCTTC.

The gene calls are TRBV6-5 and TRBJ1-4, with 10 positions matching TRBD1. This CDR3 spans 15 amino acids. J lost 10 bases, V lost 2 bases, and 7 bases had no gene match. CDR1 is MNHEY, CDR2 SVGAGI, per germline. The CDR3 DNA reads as TGTGCCAGCAGTTACACAGGACAGGGGGTTGGAAAACTGTTTTTT. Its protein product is CASSYTGQGVGKLFF.

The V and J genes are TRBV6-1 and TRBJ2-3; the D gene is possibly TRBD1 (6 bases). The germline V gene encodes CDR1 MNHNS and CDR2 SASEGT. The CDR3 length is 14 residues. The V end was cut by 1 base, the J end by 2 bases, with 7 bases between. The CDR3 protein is CASSEDRVTDTQYF. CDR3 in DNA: TGTGCCAGCAGTGAAGACAGGGTCACAGATACGCAGTATTTT.

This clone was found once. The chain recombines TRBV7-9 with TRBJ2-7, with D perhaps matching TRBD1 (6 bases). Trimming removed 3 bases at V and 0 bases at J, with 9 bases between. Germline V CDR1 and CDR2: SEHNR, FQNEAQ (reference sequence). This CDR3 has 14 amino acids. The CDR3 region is CASSFPQGSYEQYF. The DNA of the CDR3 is TGTGCCAGCAGCTTTCCACAGGGCTCCTACGAGCAGTACTTC. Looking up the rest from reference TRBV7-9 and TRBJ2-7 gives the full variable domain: DTGVSQNPRHKITKRGQNVTFRCDPISEHNRLYWYRQTLGQGPEFLTYFQNEAQLEKSRLLSDRFSAERPKGSFSTLEIQRTEQGDSAMYLCASSFPQGSYEQYFGPGTRLTVT.

CDR3 sequence: CASSPGGGGGTDTQYF. The CDR3 bases are TGCGCCAGCAGCCCGGGAGGGGGGGGAGGCACAGATACGCAGTATTTT. The chain recombines TRBV4-1 with TRBJ2-3; 8 bases are shared with TRBD2. CDR1 is MGHRA, CDR2 YSYEKL, per germline. CDR3 length: 16 residues. The ends lost 4 bases at V and 1 base at J; junction bases unmatched: 7.

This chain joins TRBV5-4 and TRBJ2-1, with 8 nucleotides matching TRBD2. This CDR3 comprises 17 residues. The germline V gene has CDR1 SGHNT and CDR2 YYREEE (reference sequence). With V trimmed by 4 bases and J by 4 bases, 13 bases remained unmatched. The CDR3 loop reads CASSTPGGQREYNEQFF. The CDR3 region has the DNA TGTGCCAGCAGCACCCCGGGGGGGCAGCGGGAGTACAATGAGCAGTTCTTC.

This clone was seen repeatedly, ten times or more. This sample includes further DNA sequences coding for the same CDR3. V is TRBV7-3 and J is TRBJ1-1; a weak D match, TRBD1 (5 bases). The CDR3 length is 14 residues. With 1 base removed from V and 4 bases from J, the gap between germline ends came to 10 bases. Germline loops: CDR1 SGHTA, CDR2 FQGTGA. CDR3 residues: CASSLMGGSTEAFF. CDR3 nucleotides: TGTGCCAGCAGCTTAATGGGGGGAAGCACTGAAGCTTTCTTT.

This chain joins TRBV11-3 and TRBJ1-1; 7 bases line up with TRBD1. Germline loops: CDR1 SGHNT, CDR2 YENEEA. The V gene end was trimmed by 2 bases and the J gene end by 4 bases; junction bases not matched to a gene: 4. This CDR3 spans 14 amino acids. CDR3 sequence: CASSLQGDGTEAFF. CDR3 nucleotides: TGTGCCAGCAGCTTACAGGGGGACGGCACTGAAGCTTTCTTT.